The following is a T cell receptor beta chain sequence with its context. The specificity of this receptor is unknown. This may stem from a read error, because a much larger clone lies one nucleotide away. The missing conserved phenylalanine or tryptophan at the end of this CDR3 makes a read error likely. These data belong to a study of tumor and adjacent non-tumor tissue in lung cancer (dated by TCRdb to the late 2010s). Study-level background: By cancer type, the cohort comprised eleven to twelve adenocarcinoma patients, a couple of squamous cell carcinoma patients and 1 small cell lung cancer patient. The 15 enrolled patients, of whom around 10 were men and 5 were women, were aged 31 to 76 years and were diagnosed with TNM stage I to III disease. Sequencing produced 100 million to 150 million productive TCRbeta reads in total, an average of approximately 4.5 million reads per sample. The study compared bulk TCRbeta repertoires from lung tumor tissue and matched distant non-tumor lung tissue of approximately 15 lung cancer patients. TCRbeta CDR3 sequencing was performed on approximately 30 paired specimens, with one tumor sample and one normal lung sample collected per patient. The paper as a whole reports these results and caveats: TCR diversity (inverse Simpson) was significantly higher in tumor than in normal lung tissue (around 460 vs 160, P = 0.0075, Mann-Whitney U test). Because peripheral blood was not sequenced, the blood TCRbeta repertoires of the lung cancer patients in the study went unexamined. The methods do not name the sequencing platform or mention unique molecular identifiers. TCR diversity was significantly higher in younger patients, and greater tumor TCR diversity was associated with shorter overall survival and shorter disease-free survival. With only about 16 patients in the cohort, the authors noted that larger samples and more detailed clinical data are needed. In normal lung, the top 100 clones accounted for a significantly larger cumulative share of the repertoire than in tumor tissue.

RNA was isolated from bulk unsorted tissue, and RNA quality was assessed with a NanoDrop ND-1000 and an Agilent 2100. The donors were newly diagnosed lung cancer patients admitted for thoracic surgery in China from August to November 2014 who had not received prior chemotherapy. The study excluded patients who had received radiotherapy or chemotherapy before or who had another cancer at the same time. Surgical tissue pieces of roughly 1-2.3 cm3 were preserved in RNAlater solution and stored at -80 °C until use. Library creation used multiplex PCR. The instrument given in TCRdb is Illumina HiSeq 2500. Following protocols modified from ARM-PCR, the researchers constructed TCRbeta libraries through three rounds of nested PCR with primers (Table S4). Before sequencing, PCR products in the 200-500 bp range were cut out of the gel and cleaned up using the QIAquick gel extraction kit. Under the source paper's analysis protocol: Trimmomatic was used to clean the reads, FLASH merged the cleaned reads into complete CDR3 sequences, and MiTCR assigned the sequences to V(D)J germline segments. Clonal diversity was computed as the inverse Simpson's index with VDJtools. A read counted as productive if the sequence was in-frame and lacked a premature stop codon. Using fastp trimming at Q25 and MiXCR clonotype assembly, TCRdb reanalyzed the public sequencing data and kept in-frame beta chains. A single entry per CDR3 protein holds the most common genes and DNA from its merged rows. V and J calls and clone size were set by TCRdb, not the authors. The sample contains fewer than 120,000 distinct CDR3 sequences, about 87% of them found a single time. The top ten hold 20% to 25% of the sample.

V is shortened by 5 bases, J by 7 bases, and the region joining them spans 15 bases. The CDR3 region is 14 residues in length, termini included. Of all the DNA, just the CDR3 is kept, 42 bases in frame from base 1. Sequences MDHEN (CDR1) and SYDVKM (CDR2) are obtained from the germline V gene. The sequenced sample consisted of lung tumor tissue. The rearranged chain carries TRBV28 and TRBJ1-5; D gene: possibly TRBD1, on 6 matching bases. This receptor was identified in a man between 65 and 85 years old with non-small cell lung cancer. The sequenced DNA: TGTGCCAGCAGTAAAGGGGGGGTACGGCAGCCCCAGCATCTT. It specifies CASSKGGVRQPQHL.